A single sample is the source of the 23 T cell receptor beta chains below, sequenced in a study of blood T cell repertoires in COVID-19 (dated by TCRdb to 2018 to 2020). The library was prepared using the immunoSEQ multiplex PCR assay. Imported from immuneACCESS, the table was reduced by TCRdb to in-frame sequences with V and J called. These copies leave out some clones; in studies compared against another copy, an unresolved V gene accounts for under half, and the cause of the remainder is not known. This sample has around 250,000 clones in its table, and approximately 86% of those were observed once. The top ten clonotypes cover around 1.6% of the sample. The sequenced material came from peripheral blood. Receptor source: an older woman who had recovered from COVID-19.

This clone has only one observation. The J gene is TRBJ2-2, the V gene TRBV19; 11 nucleotides match TRBD2. Germline V gives CDR1 LNHDA, CDR2 SQIVND (reference sequence). There are 20 residues in the CDR3. The V segment lost 3 bases and the J segment 5 bases; nucleotides outside the gene matches: 17. The CDR3 reads CASSIRIRSLAGGNTGELFF. As DNA, the CDR3 is TGTGCCAGTAGTATCCGAATCCGGTCGCTAGCGGGGGGTAATACCGGGGAGCTGTTTTTT. The full variable domain, in which reference TRBV19 and TRBJ2-2 provide the parts outside the CDR3, is DGGITQSPKYLFRKEGQNVTLSCEQNLNHDAMYWYRQDPGQGLRLIYYSQIVNDFQKGDIAEGYSVSREKKESFPLTVTSAQKNPTAFYLCASSIRIRSLAGGNTGELFFGEGSRLTVL.

J is TRBJ2-2 and V is TRBV7-2; 8 positions match TRBD2. J lost 5 bases, V lost 6 bases, and 5 bases had no gene match. This CDR3 is built from 14 residues. Germline V CDR1 and CDR2: SGHTA, FQGNSA. The CDR3 coding sequence is TGTGCCAGCAGGAGCGGGGGAGGGACCGGGGAGCTGTTTTTT. Its translation is CASRSGGGTGELFF.

The rearrangement uses TRBV6-1 and TRBJ1-2; D uncertain. Trimming took 0 bases from V and 8 from J, leaving 19 bases between them. Germline V gives CDR1 MNHNS, CDR2 SASEGT. CDR3 length: 16 residues. The CDR3 nucleotides are TGTGCCAGCAGTGAAGCGAGGAGGGCCCACTTTGGGGGCTACACCTTC. Its protein is CASSEARRAHFGGYTF.

The chain joins TRBV4-2 to TRBJ1-3; no clear D. From germline, CDR1 is LGHNA and CDR2 YNFKEQ. The CDR3 length is 16 residues. V lost 0 bases and J 0 bases, leaving 9 bases between the germline ends. CDR3 in DNA: TGTGCCAGCAGCCAAGATCGGGGAAACTCTGGAAACACCATATATTTT. Its translation: CASSQDRGNSGNTIYF.

Only a few counts were recorded for this clone. This CDR3 reads CASSLGAGTFNEKLFF. The CDR3 nucleotides read TGTGCCAGCAGCTTGGGGGCAGGGACCTTTAATGAAAAACTGTTTTTT. The J gene is TRBJ1-4, the V gene TRBV7-9; tentatively, D is TRBD1 (6 bases). Germline V gene data show CDR1 as SEHNR and CDR2 as FQNEAQ (reference sequence). The V gene lost 3 bases and the J gene lost 4 bases, with 15 bases spanning the gap. The length of the CDR3 is 16 residues.

The chain recombines TRBV6-5 with TRBJ1-1; 8 positions agree with TRBD1. The CDR3 is 14 amino acids. V was clipped by 7 bases and J by 1 base; unmatched bases: 5. The V gene's germline CDR1 is MNHEY and CDR2 SVGAGI. CDR3 protein: CASKVDRGNTEAFF. In DNA, the CDR3 is TGTGCCAGCAAGGTAGACAGGGGGAACACTGAAGCTTTCTTT.

The chain uses TRBV20-1 and TRBJ2-7, with 10 bases aligning to TRBD2. This CDR3 contains 14 residues. The germline V gene has CDR1 DFQATT and CDR2 SNEGSKA (reference sequence). V trimming: 3 bases; J trimming: 7 bases; junction bases outside the gene matches: 9. CDR3: CSASRPSGGEEQYF. The CDR3 nucleotides read TGCAGTGCTAGTCGGCCTAGCGGGGGAGAGGAGCAGTACTTC.

This chain links TRBV15 with TRBJ1-5, with D maybe TRBD1 (5 bases). The length of the CDR3 is 14 residues. The germline CDR1 and CDR2 sequences are LNHNV and YYDKDF (reference sequence). The V end lost 0 bases, the J end lost 2 bases, and 5 bases lay between the germline ends. CDR3 residues: CATSREGGNQPQHF. CDR3 sequence (DNA): TGTGCCACCAGCAGAGAAGGGGGCAATCAGCCCCAGCATTTT.

This sequence joins TRBV10-3 and TRBJ2-6; D is possibly TRBD1 (6 bases). Trimming left V 3 bases short and J 1 base short, with 19 bases between. CDR3 size: 19 residues. Germline V CDR1 and CDR2: ENHRY, SYGVKD. This chain's CDR3 is CAISDGMQGKGSGANVLTF. CDR3 coding DNA: TGTGCCATCAGTGACGGTATGCAGGGGAAGGGGTCTGGGGCCAACGTCCTGACTTTC.

This clone has only one observation. The chain employs TRBV6-5 and TRBJ2-7, with 7 bases that match TRBD1. The V gene's germline CDR1 is MNHEY and CDR2 SVGAGI. Trimming removed 2 bases from V and 10 bases from J; junction bases left unmatched: 14. This CDR3 has 15 residues. In nucleotides, the CDR3 is TGTGCCAGCAGTTACGGACCGAGACAGGGCAAACTACAGTACTTC. Translated, it gives CASSYGPRQGKLQYF.

The chain has TRBV7-3 and TRBJ1-6, with D perhaps matching TRBD1 (5 bases). The V gene's germline CDR1 is SGHTA and CDR2 FQGTGA. CDR3 length: 16 amino acids. V lost 4 bases and J 7 bases, leaving 17 bases between the germline ends. This CDR3 is CASSSQGGPKNSPLHF. The CDR3 nucleotides are TGTGCCAGCAGCTCCCAGGGTGGTCCGAAGAATTCACCCCTCCACTTT.

The chain joins TRBV2 to TRBJ1-5; perhaps TRBD1 as D (6 bases). Germline values: CDR1 SNHLY, CDR2 FYNNEI. This CDR3 is built from 16 residues. V gave up 6 bases and J gave up 0 bases, with 15 bases separating them. The CDR3 bases are TGTGCCAGCAGGGCAGGACAGCTCAATAGCAATCAGCCCCAGCATTTT. This sequence encodes CASRAGQLNSNQPQHF.

The gene calls are TRBV12-3 or TRBV12-4 and TRBJ1-1; D gene unclear. This CDR3 has 13 residues. Trimming took off 1 base at V and 1 base at J, with 4 bases between the two ends. CDR3 bases: TGTGCCAGCAGTTTAGTCGGGAACACTGAAGCTTTCTTT. Amino acid sequence: CASSLVGNTEAFF.

The rearrangement uses TRBV27 and TRBJ2-2; D is undetermined. V shed 5 bases and J shed 1 base, with 11 bases lying between them. CDR1 and CDR2 (germline): MNHEY, SMNVEV (reference sequence). This CDR3 has 15 amino acids. The CDR3 bases are TGTGCCAGCAGTCCCCAGGTCTTGAACACCGGGGAGCTGTTTTTT. Protein: CASSPQVLNTGELFF.

V gene TRBV28 combines with J gene TRBJ2-7; 8 bases are shared with TRBD1. The CDR3 is 14 amino acids. With V trimmed by 7 bases and J by 7 bases, 12 bases remained unmatched. Germline CDR1 is MDHEN and CDR2 is SYDVKM. DNA of the CDR3: TGTGCCAGCACCGAGACAGGGGCCCCTAAAGAGCAGTACTTC. Protein: CASTETGAPKEQYF.

This chain uses TRBV28 with TRBJ2-7; 7 bases line up with TRBD1. Germline-derived CDR1 and CDR2 are MDHEN and SYDVKM. The CDR3 runs to 11 residues. The V gene end was trimmed by 6 bases and the J gene end by 7 bases; junction bases not matched to a gene: 3. The CDR3 is CASRNRGEQYF. CDR3 DNA sequence: TGTGCCAGCAGAAACAGGGGTGAGCAGTACTTC. The full variable domain, in which reference TRBV28 and TRBJ2-7 provide the parts outside the CDR3, is DVKVTQSSRYLVKRTGEKVFLECVQDMDHENMFWYRQDPGLGLRLIYFSYDVKMKEKGDIPEGYSVSREKKERFSLILESASTNQTSMYLCASRNRGEQYFGPGTRLTVT.

This clone came up a few times. V is TRBV18 and J is TRBJ2-5; D possibly corresponds to TRBD1 (6 bases). V lost 0 bases and J lost 4, with 15 bases in between. Germline V CDR1 and CDR2: KGHSH, LQKENI. There are 16 residues in the CDR3. In DNA, the CDR3 is TGTGCCAGCTCACCACCAAGCAGGGGATCCTCAGAGACCCAGTACTTC. It translates to CASSPPSRGSSETQYF.

The chain uses TRBV9 and TRBJ2-2; D remains unclear. The CDR3 is 17 amino acids. V was clipped by 1 base and J by 4 bases, with 17 bases between them. The germline V gene has CDR1 SGDLS and CDR2 YYNGEE. The CDR3 is CASSVRVSAPGTGELFF. The CDR3 region has the DNA TGTGCCAGCAGCGTACGTGTTTCCGCACCGGGCACCGGGGAGCTGTTTTTT.

The chain joins TRBV5-1 to TRBJ2-3; D gene uncertain. The CDR3 totals 14 residues. V gave up 4 bases and J gave up 1 base, with 10 bases separating them. Germline values: CDR1 SGHRS, CDR2 YFSETQ. Written as DNA, the CDR3 is TGCGCCAGCAGCCTGGTGGCGGGCACAGATACGCAGTATTTT. Its translation: CASSLVAGTDTQYF. The whole variable domain, remainder taken from reference TRBV5-1 and TRBJ2-3, is KAGVTQTPRYLIKTRGQQVTLSCSPISGHRSVSWYQQTPGQGLQFLFEYFSETQRNKGNFPGRFSGRQFSNSRSEMNVSTLELGDSALYLCASSLVAGTDTQYFGPGTRLTVL.

V and J are TRBV29-1 and TRBJ1-2; 12 bases are shared with TRBD1. Trimming took 6 bases from V and 7 from J; bases not matched to a gene: 12. Germline assignment: CDR1 SQVTM and CDR2 ANQGSEA. The CDR3 runs 15 residues. DNA of the CDR3: TGCAGCGTCGGGGACAGGGGGCAAGGTTTGAGTGGCTACACCTTC. It translates to CSVGDRGQGLSGYTF.

The chain carries TRBV5-6 and TRBJ2-7; weak D call: TRBD2 (5 bases). Germline values: CDR1 SGHDT, CDR2 YYEEEE. The CDR3 is 15 amino acids. Trimming took 4 bases from V and 6 from J, leaving 20 bases between them. The CDR3 loop is CASSPLPGSSSEQYF. The CDR3 nucleotides read TGTGCCAGCAGCCCCCTCCCGGGGTCAAGCTCCGAGCAGTACTTC.

CDR3 in DNA: TGTGCCAGCAGCCTAGGGACTAGCGGAAACGGGGAGCTGTTTTTT. Residues: CASSLGTSGNGELFF. The chain is built from TRBV11-3 and TRBJ2-2; TRBD2 agrees at 11 bases. The CDR3 covers 15 residues. Germline V CDR1 and CDR2: SGHNT, YENEEA. Germline trimming cut 5 bases from V and 7 bases from J; bases unmatched to any gene: 6.

V and J are TRBV7-8 and TRBJ1-4, with 7 bases lining up with TRBD1. CDR1 and CDR2 from the germline V gene are SGHVS and FQNEAQ. This CDR3 is built from 17 residues. V shed 1 base, J shed 4 bases, and the junction held 9 bases outside the gene matches. CDR3 in DNA: TGTGCCAGCAGCTTAGAATTCGCGGGACAGAATAATGAAAAACTGTTTTTT. Translating it yields CASSLEFAGQNNEKLFF.